Listed below are T cell receptor beta chains from one sample, sequenced in a study of cytomegalovirus exposure and HLA in healthy donors. The repertoire was sequenced with immunoSEQ multiplex PCR; TCRdb's copy has only in-frame clones and lacks some. The sample has about 190,000 clones, 65% to 85% seen once; the top ten hold approximately 6%. Sequencing was done on a sample of PBMCs. Receptors originate from a woman younger than 45 in good health and CMV-seropositive. Each CDR3 is given with its conserved first and last residue. Each record gives: CDR3 length, clone size, D gene, V gene, J gene, CDR3 DNA, CDR3 protein. D genes are given only for firm matches. Where a row states a size, it is once, few, many or the class of an expanded clone; other rows omit it.

15	.	TRBD1	TRBV4-3	TRBJ2-7	TGCGCCAGCAGCCAAGAACTGTGGGACAGAAACGAGCAGTACTTC	CASSQELWDRNEQYF
12	.	TRBD1	TRBV4-3	TRBJ1-2	TGCGCCAGCAGCTACGGACAGGGAGCAAACGTCTTC	CASSYGQGANVF
14	.	.	TRBV27	TRBJ2-7	TGTGCCAGCAGTTTAGCAAGGGGATTTAACGAGCAGTACTTC	CASSLARGFNEQYF
13	.	TRBD2	TRBV6-5	TRBJ2-1	TGTGCCAGCAGTTACAGACTAGCGAATGAGCAGTTCTTC	CASSYRLANEQFF
13	.	TRBD1	TRBV28	TRBJ2-7	TGTGCCAGCAGTACGACAGGGCCCCACGAGCAGTACTTC	CASSTTGPHEQYF
19	.	.	TRBV1	TRBJ1-3	TGCACCAGCAGCCAAGGCCTGGGGGGCGGGACAGGGAGAGGAAACACCATATATTTT	CTSSQGLGGGTGRGNTIYF
15	.	.	TRBV18	TRBJ1-6	TGTGCCAGCTCACCACTGAGCTCCTATAATTCACCCCTCCACTTT	CASSPLSSYNSPLHF
17	.	TRBD2	TRBV5-1	TRBJ2-1	TGCGCCAGCAGCTTGACCCGACTAGCTGGAATGGGCACTGGGCAGTTCTTC	CASSLTRLAGMGTGQFF
19	.	TRBD2	TRBV4-1	TRBJ2-4	TGCGCCAGCAGCCAAGAGGGGGGACTAGCGGGAGGTCGGAAAAACATTCAGTACTTC	CASSQEGGLAGGRKNIQYF
15	.	TRBD1	TRBV5-4	TRBJ2-1	TGTGCCAGCAGCCCCGGGACAGTGAAGGGGAATGAGCAGTTCTTC	CASSPGTVKGNEQFF
15	.	TRBD1	TRBV6-5	TRBJ2-7	TGTGCCAGCAGTTTTGCGGGGACAGGCCCCCACGAGCAGTACTTC	CASSFAGTGPHEQYF
14	.	.	TRBV7-7	TRBJ2-5	TGTGCTAGCAGCTCCAGAAACCTCAAAGAGACCCAGTACTTC	CASSSRNLKETQYF
14	.	.	TRBV5-4	TRBJ2-7	TGTGCCAGCAGCTTGGTTGGCAGGGCTTACGAGCAGTACTTC	CASSLVGRAYEQYF
16	.	.	TRBV18	TRBJ2-1	TGTGCCAGCTCACCCCCTAAGGCGGGAACCTACAATGAGCAGTTCTTC	CASSPPKAGTYNEQFF
15	.	TRBD2	TRBV6-5	TRBJ2-1	TGTGCCAGCACCTACGGGACTAGCGGGGCCAATGAGCAGTTCTTC	CASTYGTSGANEQFF
15	.	.	TRBV4-2	TRBJ2-5	TGTGCCAGCAGCCAAGAGAACAGGGAACAAGAGACCCAGTACTTC	CASSQENREQETQYF
15	.	TRBD2	TRBV19	TRBJ2-7	TGTGCCAGTGGAAACGGGGGGTTAGAATTGCGCGAGCAGTACTTC	CASGNGGLELREQYF
15	once	.	TRBV6-1	TRBJ2-3	TGTGCCAGCAGTGGGGGCGGAGGGAGAACAGATACGCAGTATTTT	CASSGGGGRTDTQYF
15	.	.	TRBV6-1	TRBJ2-2	TGTGCCAGCAGTGAAGCGCGGGGACCTACCGGGGAGCTGTTTTTT	CASSEARGPTGELFF
16	.	.	TRBV27	TRBJ2-5	TGTGCCAGCAGAGCCCGGATTGAGGGGGTAGTGGAGACCCAGTACTTC	CASRARIEGVVETQYF
16	few	TRBD2	TRBV5-1	TRBJ2-3	TGCGCCAGCAGCTTGGTGGTAGCGGGAGGTGAAGATACGCAGTATTTT	CASSLVVAGGEDTQYF
14	.	.	TRBV7-9	TRBJ2-7	TGTGCCAGCAGCTTGGACAGCCATACCTACGAGCAGTACTTC	CASSLDSHTYEQYF
15	few	TRBD1	TRBV5-1	TRBJ1-3	TGCGCCAGCAGCCCGGGACAGGGGGCCCTGAACACCATATATTTT	CASSPGQGALNTIYF
15	.	.	TRBV5-6	TRBJ2-3	TGTGCCAGCAGCTTGGTTAGTATGATCACAGATACGCAGTATTTT	CASSLVSMITDTQYF
12	.	.	TRBV6-5	TRBJ2-7	TGTGCCAGCAGCAGGGGGGATAACGAGCAGTACTTC	CASSRGDNEQYF
15	.	TRBD2	TRBV7-9	TRBJ2-7	TGTGCCAGCAGCGGGACTAGCGGGATTTCCTACGAGCAGTACTTC	CASSGTSGISYEQYF
12	.	.	TRBV28	TRBJ2-3	TGTGCCAGCAGTTTGGCGGGAGATACGCAGTATTTT	CASSLAGDTQYF
13	.	.	TRBV11-3	TRBJ2-1	TGTGCCAGCAGCTTAGATGGGACTAATGAGCAGTTCTTC	CASSLDGTNEQFF
17	.	TRBD2	TRBV10-3	TRBJ2-1	TGTGCCATCAGTGAGCACTTGGGACTAGCGGGATACAATGAGCAGTTCTTC	CAISEHLGLAGYNEQFF
16	few	TRBD1	TRBV7-9	TRBJ1-6	TGTGCCAGCAGCTTAGCTGCGGGGACAGCCAATTCACCCCTCCACTTT	CASSLAAGTANSPLHF
14	.	.	TRBV7-3	TRBJ2-3	TGTGCCAGCAGCTTAACGGCAGTCACAGATACGCAGTATTTT	CASSLTAVTDTQYF
14	.	.	TRBV5-4	TRBJ1-3	TGTGCCAGCAGCTTGAATATCCCCGGAAACACCATATATTTT	CASSLNIPGNTIYF
14	.	.	TRBV11-2	TRBJ2-7	TGTGCCAGCAGCTTAGGGCAGGGGTCCTCCGAGCAGTACTTC	CASSLGQGSSEQYF
13	once	.	TRBV6-6	TRBJ1-1	TGTGCCAGCAGTCGGACGACAGCCACTGAAGCTTTCTTT	CASSRTTATEAFF
17	once	TRBD1	TRBV7-8	TRBJ2-2	TGTGCCAGCAGCTTAGGACGTGGGACAGGGAACACCGGGGAGCTGTTTTTT	CASSLGRGTGNTGELFF
15	.	.	TRBV4-3	TRBJ2-3	TGCGCCAGCAGCCAAGATCGCACCTACACAGATACGCAGTATTTT	CASSQDRTYTDTQYF
18	.	.	TRBV7-2	TRBJ2-5	TGTGCCAGCAGCTTAATAGCCTCCGCCAGGGTCTTCCAAGAGACCCAGTACTTC	CASSLIASARVFQETQYF
16	.	TRBD2	TRBV7-9	TRBJ2-7	TGTGCCAGCAGCTTAGACTCGGGACTACCGCCCTACGAGCAGTACTTC	CASSLDSGLPPYEQYF
15	.	.	TRBV6-6	TRBJ2-5	TGTGCCAGCATCGCTCCGGGACTCTCTGGAGAGACCCAGTACTTC	CASIAPGLSGETQYF
16	.	TRBD1	TRBV4-3	TRBJ2-7	TGCGCCAGCAGCCAAGACGAGACAGGGGGCCGCTACGAGCAGTACTTC	CASSQDETGGRYEQYF
19	once	.	TRBV12-2	TRBJ1-1	TGTGCAAGTCGCTTAGCGAGGACAGGCCGGTTCCTATCGAACACTGAAGCTTTCTTT	CASRLARTGRFLSNTEAFF
11	.	.	TRBV7-2	TRBJ1-6	TGTGCCGTTGGGGCCCATTCACCCCTCCACTTT	CAVGAHSPLHF
15	.	.	TRBV28	TRBJ1-5	TGTGCCAGCAGTTTAAGTAGGGGCTACAATCAGCCCCAGCATTTT	CASSLSRGYNQPQHF
12	.	TRBD2	TRBV7-7	TRBJ2-5	TGTGCTAGCAGCGGCGGGGGAGAGACCCAGTACTTC	CASSGGGETQYF
13	.	.	TRBV5-6	TRBJ1-1	TGTGCCAGCAGCTTGGTCAGAAACACTGAAGCTTTCTTT	CASSLVRNTEAFF
14	.	.	TRBV5-1	TRBJ1-3	TGCGCCAGCAGCTTGGCCAGCTCTGGAAACACCATATATTTT	CASSLASSGNTIYF
15	.	TRBD2	TRBV4-2	TRBJ2-3	TGTGCCAGCAGCCAAGCGGCGGGAGTAGGAGATACGCAGTATTTT	CASSQAAGVGDTQYF
13	.	.	TRBV15	TRBJ2-7	TGTGCCACCAGCGAAGCCAGGGGCTGGGAGCAGTACTTC	CATSEARGWEQYF
15	.	TRBD1	TRBV10-1	TRBJ2-3	TGCGCCAGCAGTGAGACAGGGGGCCCCACAGATACGCAGTATTTT	CASSETGGPTDTQYF
15	.	.	TRBV27	TRBJ2-2	TGTGCCAGCAGGCCACAGGCCGTCTTCACCGGGGAGCTGTTTTTT	CASRPQAVFTGELFF
17	.	TRBD2	TRBV7-6	TRBJ2-7	TGTGCCAGCAGCTATAGCGGGAGAGAGCCACACGGCTACGAGCAGTACTTC	CASSYSGREPHGYEQYF
15	once	.	TRBV5-1	TRBJ2-2	TGCGCCAGCAGCTTCGGGGGGCAGTTTCCCGGGGAGCTGTTTTTT	CASSFGGQFPGELFF
13	.	.	TRBV7-8	TRBJ1-2	TGTGCCAGCAGCTTAGCAGGAGGGCGCGGCTACACCTTC	CASSLAGGRGYTF
16	.	TRBD1	TRBV7-8	TRBJ2-3	TGTGCCAGCAGCCGGGACAGGGGACCCCCCAGGGATACGCAGTATTTT	CASSRDRGPPRDTQYF
19	.	TRBD1	TRBV15	TRBJ1-4	TGTGCCACCAGCAGAGTTAGGGACAGGGGGCGGGTCGTCCGGGAAAAACTGTTTTTT	CATSRVRDRGRVVREKLFF
14	.	.	TRBV11-2	TRBJ2-5	TGTGCCAGCAGCTTAGCCGACAAACAAGAGACCCAGTACTTC	CASSLADKQETQYF
13	.	.	TRBV19	TRBJ1-2	TGTGCCAGTGGGACTTCGGGAGTCTATGGCTACACCTTC	CASGTSGVYGYTF
12	.	TRBD1	TRBV28	TRBJ1-1	TGTGCCAGCAGTACAGGGGGCTGGCAAGCTTTCTTT	CASSTGGWQAFF
12	.	.	TRBV29-1	TRBJ2-1	TGCAGCGGCGGGAATCGCTACAATGAGCAGTTCTTC	CSGGNRYNEQFF